What follows describes a single T cell receptor beta chain. The assay was immunoSEQ multiplex PCR, and TCRdb's table has in-frame clones only and misses some. The profile covers roughly 120,000 clones, with 70% to 90% appearing a single time and approximately 1.5% taken by the ten largest. The data originate from a study of blood T cell repertoires in COVID-19. Study summary: Material from acute and convalescent COVID-19 was sourced from the United States, Italy and Spain. Sources were T cells, B-cell-depleted T cells, or PBMCs; the material itself was cDNA or gDNA.

CDR1 and CDR2 from the germline V gene are SNHLY and FYNNEI. This CDR3 has 15 residues. Trimming removed 6 bases from V and 2 bases from J; junction bases left unmatched: 5. The receptor comes from a man aged 35-49 years with acute or convalescent COVID-19. The sample consisted of peripheral blood. The V call is TRBV2, the J call TRBJ2-7, with 12 bases identical to TRBD2. Written as DNA, the CDR3 is TGTGCCAGCAGACAGGGACTAGCGGGTCCCTACGAGCAGTACTTC. It translates to CASRQGLAGPYEQYF.